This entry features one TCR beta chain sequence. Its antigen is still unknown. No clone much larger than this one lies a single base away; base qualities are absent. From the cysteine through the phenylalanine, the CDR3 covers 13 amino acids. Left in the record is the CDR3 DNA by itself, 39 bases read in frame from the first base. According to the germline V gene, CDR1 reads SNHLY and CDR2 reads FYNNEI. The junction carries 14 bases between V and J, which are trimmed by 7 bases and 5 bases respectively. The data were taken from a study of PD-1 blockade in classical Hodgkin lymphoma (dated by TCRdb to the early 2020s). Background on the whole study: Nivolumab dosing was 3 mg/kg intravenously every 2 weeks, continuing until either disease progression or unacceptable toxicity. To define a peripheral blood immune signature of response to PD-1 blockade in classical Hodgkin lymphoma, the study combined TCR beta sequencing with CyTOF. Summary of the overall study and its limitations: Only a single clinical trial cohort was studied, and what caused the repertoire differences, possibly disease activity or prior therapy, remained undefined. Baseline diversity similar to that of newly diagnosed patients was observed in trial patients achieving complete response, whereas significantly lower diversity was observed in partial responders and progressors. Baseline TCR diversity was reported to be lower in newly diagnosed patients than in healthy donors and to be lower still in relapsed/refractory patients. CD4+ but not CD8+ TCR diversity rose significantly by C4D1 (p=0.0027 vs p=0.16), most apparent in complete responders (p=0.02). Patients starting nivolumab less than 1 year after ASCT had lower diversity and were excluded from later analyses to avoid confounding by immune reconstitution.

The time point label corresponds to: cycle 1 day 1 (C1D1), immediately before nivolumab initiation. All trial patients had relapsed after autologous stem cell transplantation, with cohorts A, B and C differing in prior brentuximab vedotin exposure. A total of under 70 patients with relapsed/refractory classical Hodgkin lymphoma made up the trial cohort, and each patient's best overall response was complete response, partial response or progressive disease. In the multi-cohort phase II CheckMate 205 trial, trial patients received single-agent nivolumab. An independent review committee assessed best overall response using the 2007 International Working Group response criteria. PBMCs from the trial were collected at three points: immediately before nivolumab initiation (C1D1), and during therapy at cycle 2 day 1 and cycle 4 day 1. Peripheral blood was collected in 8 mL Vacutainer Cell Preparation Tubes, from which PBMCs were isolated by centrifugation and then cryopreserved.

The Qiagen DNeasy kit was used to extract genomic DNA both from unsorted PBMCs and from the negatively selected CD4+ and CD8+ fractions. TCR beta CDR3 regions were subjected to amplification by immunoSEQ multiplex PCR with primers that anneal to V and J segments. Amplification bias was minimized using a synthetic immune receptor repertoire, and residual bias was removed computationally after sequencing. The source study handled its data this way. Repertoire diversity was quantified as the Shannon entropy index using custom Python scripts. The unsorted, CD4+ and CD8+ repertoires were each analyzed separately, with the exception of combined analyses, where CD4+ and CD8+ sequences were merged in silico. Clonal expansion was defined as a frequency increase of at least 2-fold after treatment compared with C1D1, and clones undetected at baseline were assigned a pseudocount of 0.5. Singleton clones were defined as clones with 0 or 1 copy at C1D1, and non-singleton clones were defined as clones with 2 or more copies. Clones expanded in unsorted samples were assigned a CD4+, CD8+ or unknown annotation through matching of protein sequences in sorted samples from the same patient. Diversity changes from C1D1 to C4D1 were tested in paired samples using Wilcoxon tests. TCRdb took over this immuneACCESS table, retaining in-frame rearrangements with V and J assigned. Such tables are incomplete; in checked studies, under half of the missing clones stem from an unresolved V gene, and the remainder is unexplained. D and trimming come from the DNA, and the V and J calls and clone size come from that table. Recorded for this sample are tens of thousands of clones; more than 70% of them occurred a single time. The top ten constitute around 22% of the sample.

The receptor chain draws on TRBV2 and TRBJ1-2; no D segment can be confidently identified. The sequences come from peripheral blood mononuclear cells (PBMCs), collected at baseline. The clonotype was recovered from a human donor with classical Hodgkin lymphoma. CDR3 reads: CASTQIRRYGYTF. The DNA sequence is TGTGCCAGCACCCAGATCCGGAGGTATGGCTACACCTTC.